What follows are 20 T cell receptor beta chains derived from one specimen sequenced in a study of a mutant IDH1 vaccine in newly diagnosed glioma. Assay: immunoSEQ multiplex PCR; the TCRdb copy retains only in-frame clones and omits some. The table shows about 38,000 clones, with approximately 80% occurring only once. Time point indicated: week 5, during vaccination. Mutant IDH1 20-mer peptide, at 300 ug, made up each vaccine dose, with topical imiquimod. The antigens for these receptors are not known. The specimen comprised PBMCs, sampled from a glioma patient whose treatment included an IDH1 peptide vaccine. These TCRs come from a man aged 35 to 55 with glioma.

This clone was counted between two and nine times. The CDR3 spells CAGRQGLGYTF. The CDR3 DNA follows: TGTGCCGGACGACAGGGTCTTGGCTACACCTTC. V is TRBV30 and J is TRBJ1-2; 7 bases map to TRBD1. J was trimmed by 7 bases and V by 8 bases; bases with no gene match: 7. Germline V gene lookup returns CDR1 GTSNPN and CDR2 SVGIG (reference sequence). This CDR3 has 11 residues.

CDR3 sequence (DNA): TGTGCCAGTAGTACTACCGGGACAGGGGTTGGCTACACCTTC. Translating it yields CASSTTGTGVGYTF. The rearrangement joins TRBV19 to TRBJ1-2; 10 nucleotides line up with TRBD1. Germline V gene data show CDR1 as LNHDA and CDR2 as SQIVND (reference sequence). The CDR3 consists of 14 residues. V lost 4 bases, J lost 7 bases, and 6 bases stayed unmatched. The variable domain in full, completed from reference TRBV19 and TRBJ1-2, reads DGGITQSPKYLFRKEGQNVTLSCEQNLNHDAMYWYRQDPGQGLRLIYYSQIVNDFQKGDIAEGYSVSREKKESFPLTVTSAQKNPTAFYLCASSTTGTGVGYTFGSGTRLTVV.

The chain recombines TRBV6-5 with TRBJ1-4, with D unresolved. The V gene lost 6 bases and the J gene lost 1 base, with 12 bases spanning the gap. Germline CDR1 reads MNHEY; CDR2 reads SVGAGI. The CDR3 contains 15 residues. The CDR3 DNA reads TGTGCCAGCAGGCTCAGTATGGGAACTAATGAAAAACTGTTTTTT. Translation: CASRLSMGTNEKLFF.

The V gene is TRBV6-5, the J gene TRBJ1-2; possibly TRBD1 for D (6 bases). Trimming pared 3 bases from V and 6 bases from J, leaving 14 bases between. CDR3 length: 14 amino acids. The germline V gene encodes CDR1 MNHEY and CDR2 SVGAGI. The CDR3 region is CASSYTTGRNGYTF. The CDR3 coding sequence is TGTGCCAGCAGTTATACGACAGGTCGAAATGGCTACACCTTC.

The chain recombines TRBV29-1 with TRBJ1-1; D remains ambiguous. V gave up 4 bases and J gave up 3 bases, with 9 bases separating them. In germline, CDR1 is SQVTM, CDR2 ANQGSEA. This CDR3 region has 12 residues. This CDR3 is CSVGAVYTEAFF. The CDR3 bases are TGCAGCGTTGGGGCGGTATACACTGAAGCTTTCTTT.

This sequence joins TRBV6-1 and TRBJ1-3; a weak D match, TRBD1 (6 bases). The germline CDR1 and CDR2 sequences are MNHNS and SASEGT. The CDR3 totals 14 residues. Trimming removed 6 bases at V and 3 bases at J, with 12 bases between. Here the CDR3 DNA reads TGTGCCAGCAGCGAACAGGGTCTTGGAAACACCATATATTTT. This sequence encodes CASSEQGLGNTIYF.

The V call is TRBV5-1, the J call TRBJ2-7; D might be TRBD1 or TRBD2, each matching 6 bases. The CDR3 extends over 16 amino acids. The V gene's germline CDR1 is SGHRS and CDR2 YFSETQ. V lost 4 bases and J lost 6, with 23 bases in between. CDR3 DNA: TGCGCCAGCAGCCCGGGGGTGGGGGCAGTGAGGGGCGAGCAGTACTTC. Protein: CASSPGVGAVRGEQYF. Using reference TRBV5-1 and TRBJ2-7 for the parts outside the CDR3, the full variable domain is KAGVTQTPRYLIKTRGQQVTLSCSPISGHRSVSWYQQTPGQGLQFLFEYFSETQRNKGNFPGRFSGRQFSNSRSEMNVSTLELGDSALYLCASSPGVGAVRGEQYFGPGTRLTVT.

This clone was counted only a few times. J is TRBJ1-5 and V is TRBV30; a possible D gene is TRBD1 (5 bases). Trimming pared 5 bases from V and 4 bases from J, leaving 12 bases between. CDR1 is GTSNPN and CDR2 is SVGIG in the germline V gene (reference sequence). The CDR3 loop spans 13 amino acids. The CDR3 region is CAWSGGWNQPQHF. As DNA, the CDR3 is TGTGCCTGGTCGGGGGGGTGGAATCAGCCCCAGCATTTT.

The chain uses TRBV18 and TRBJ1-2; D may be TRBD1 (5 bases). CDR1 KGHSH and CDR2 LQKENI come from the germline V gene. The CDR3 contains 14 residues. V lost 4 bases and J lost 0, with 9 bases in between. Written as DNA, the CDR3 is TGTGCCAGCTCACTCCCGGACACTAACTATGGCTACACCTTC. Residues: CASSLPDTNYGYTF.

The V gene is TRBV5-6, the J gene TRBJ2-3, with TRBD2 as a possible D gene (6 bases). V lost 6 bases to trimming and J lost 5 bases, with 13 bases between them. CDR3 size: 13 residues. The germline gives CDR1 SGHDT, CDR2 YYEEEE. The CDR3 DNA reads as TGTGCCAGCAACGCGGGGCAGGGAGATACGCAGTATTTT. This gives the protein CASNAGQGDTQYF.

The chain employs TRBV4-2 and TRBJ1-6; unclear D gene. V was clipped by 1 base and J by 6 bases, with 7 bases between them. The CDR3 consists of 14 residues. Germline assignment: CDR1 LGHNA and CDR2 YNFKEQ. CDR3: CASSQGAGNSPLHF. The CDR3 region has the DNA TGTGCCAGCAGCCAAGGGGCAGGTAATTCACCCCTCCACTTT.

V and J are TRBV4-2 and TRBJ2-7; D is uncertain. Germline CDR1 is LGHNA and CDR2 is YNFKEQ. The length of the CDR3 is 14 residues. V was trimmed by 5 bases and J by 2 bases, leaving 13 bases between them. The CDR3 DNA sequence: TGTGCCAGCAGCAAGACGACGGCTCCCTACGAGCAGTACTTC. This sequence encodes CASSKTTAPYEQYF.

J is TRBJ1-5 and V is TRBV19; perhaps TRBD1 as D (5 bases). The germline gives CDR1 LNHDA, CDR2 SQIVND (reference sequence). The CDR3 length is 15 residues. Trimming took 7 bases from V and 0 from J, leaving 13 bases between them. The CDR3 region has the DNA TGTGCCAGTAAGGGGTCGGGGACTAGCAATCAGCCCCAGCATTTT. Translating gives CASKGSGTSNQPQHF.

V gene TRBV29-1 combines with J gene TRBJ1-5, with 7 nucleotides matching TRBD1. Germline V gene lookup returns CDR1 SQVTM and CDR2 ANQGSEA. J was trimmed by 3 bases and V by 4 bases; bases with no gene match: 3. The CDR3 spans 13 residues. The CDR3 sequence is CSVVQGFNQPQHF. CDR3 DNA sequence: TGCAGCGTTGTACAGGGGTTCAATCAGCCCCAGCATTTT.

This chain joins TRBV19 and TRBJ1-3; D is unclear. The length of the CDR3 is 13 residues. Per the germline V gene, CDR1 is LNHDA and CDR2 is SQIVND (reference sequence). V was pared by 9 bases and J by 0 bases, with 9 bases between. CDR3 protein: CASRRYSGNTIYF. The CDR3 DNA follows: TGTGCCAGCAGACGGTACTCTGGAAACACCATATATTTT.

This clone has only one observation. The chain employs TRBV30 and TRBJ2-1, with TRBD2 identical over 11 bases. With 7 bases clipped from V and 0 bases from J, the junction kept 5 bases outside the gene matches. This CDR3 has 15 residues. Germline values: CDR1 GTSNPN, CDR2 SVGIG (reference sequence). The CDR3 is CAYSGGAGSYNEQFF. CDR3 nucleotides: TGTGCCTATAGCGGGGGGGCGGGCTCCTACAATGAGCAGTTCTTC. Combining the CDR3 with reference TRBV30 and TRBJ2-1 gives the whole variable domain SQTIHQWPATLVQPVGSPLSLECTVEGTSNPNLYWYRQAAGRGLQLLFYSVGIGQISSEVPQNLSASRPQDRQFILSSKKLLLSDSGFYLCAYSGGAGSYNEQFFGPGTRLTVL.

The chain recombines TRBV5-1 with TRBJ2-1; D remains ambiguous. Trimming removed 1 base at V and 5 bases at J, with 13 bases between. The CDR3 is 15 amino acids. Germline lookup yields CDR1 SGHRS and CDR2 YFSETQ. The CDR3 coding sequence is TGCGCCAGCAGCTTGTTCCCCTCCGCCGACAATGAGCAGTTCTTC. Translated: CASSLFPSADNEQFF.

The V and J genes are TRBV27 and TRBJ2-7, with unresolved D. The CDR3 covers 14 residues. The V end lost 2 bases, the J end lost 1 base, and 9 bases lay between the germline ends. Germline V CDR1 and CDR2: MNHEY, SMNVEV (reference sequence). The CDR3: CASSLRRKSYEQYF. CDR3 nucleotides: TGTGCCAGCAGTTTACGCAGGAAATCCTACGAGCAGTACTTC.

The J gene is TRBJ2-1, the V gene TRBV2; TRBD2 aligns across 8 bases. In germline, CDR1 is SNHLY, CDR2 FYNNEI. The trim removed 1 base at V and 6 bases at J, leaving 8 bases unmatched. The CDR3 has 16 amino acids. CDR3 residues: CASSEGTGGPFNEQFF. The CDR3, as DNA: TGTGCCAGCAGTGAAGGGACGGGGGGGCCATTCAATGAGCAGTTCTTC.

V is TRBV5-4 and J is TRBJ2-1; D possibly corresponds to TRBD2 (5 bases). The CDR3 is 12 amino acids. CDR1 is SGHNT, CDR2 YYREEE, per germline (reference sequence). Trimming cost V 3 bases and J 5 bases, with 6 bases left between them. CDR3 in amino acids: CASSSGDNEQFF. The CDR3 nucleotides read TGTGCCAGCAGCTCCGGGGACAATGAGCAGTTCTTC.